The text below deals with one T cell receptor beta chain. What it binds is unknown. This entry belongs to a study of CD8 T cells in ankylosing spondylitis. Study conclusions and caveats: For ankylosing spondylitis blood, a TCR beta motif of roughly 8 highly homologous variants appeared characteristic. CD8+ by phenotype, disease-linked clones were relatively rare in peripheral blood. Matched ankylosing spondylitis synovial fluid reportedly showed significant enrichment of disease-linked clones.

The CDR3 has 13 amino acids. V lost 7 bases and J lost 4, with 14 bases in between. Germline V CDR1 and CDR2: SGHRS, YFSETQ. From the 5' RACE reads, TCRdb called clonotypes with MiXCR, one entry per CDR3 protein. The table lists approximately 200,000 distinct CDR3 sequences, roughly 13% of them singletons, with 9.5% to 11% in the top ten. The J gene is TRBJ2-5, the V gene TRBV5-1; D is uncertain. Specimen: blood, either unsorted or a sorted T cell fraction (not recorded which). The clonotype originates from a female donor with ankylosing spondylitis or in good health (not recorded which). Written as DNA, the CDR3 is TGCGCCAGCGGCCAGGATCCAGTAGAGACCCAGTACTTC. Translated, it gives CASGQDPVETQYF.